These 18 T cell receptor beta chains originate from one sample sequenced in a study of cytomegalovirus exposure and HLA in healthy donors. PCR used 60 Vbeta primers and 13 Jbeta primers. Profiled with immunoSEQ multiplex PCR; TCRdb holds only in-frame clones, not every one. The sample records some 200,000 clones, more than 80% being singletons. The specimen was PBMCs. The source of these receptors is a boy aged 5 to 17 in good health and CMV-seronegative.

The chain joins TRBV6-1 to TRBJ2-3, with 12 bases identical to TRBD2. Per the germline V gene, CDR1 is MNHNS and CDR2 is SASEGT. The V gene end was trimmed by 9 bases and the J gene end by 1 base; junction bases not matched to a gene: 5. CDR3 length: 15 residues. As DNA, the CDR3 is TGTGCCAGGGGGCCTAGCGGGAGGGGCACAGATACGCAGTATTTT. This translates into CARGPSGRGTDTQYF.

The chain combines TRBV6-1 with TRBJ1-4, with 9 bases matching TRBD1. The CDR3 sequence is 16 residues long. Germline lookup yields CDR1 MNHNS and CDR2 SASEGT. Trimming removed 0 bases from V and 5 bases from J; junction bases left unmatched: 4. CDR3 bases: TGTGCCAGCAGTGAAGCGAAGGGGACAGGGAATGAAAAACTGTTTTTT. Translated, it gives CASSEAKGTGNEKLFF.

The J gene is TRBJ1-1, the V gene TRBV27; 8 positions match TRBD1. Germline CDR1 MNHEY, CDR2 SMNVEV (reference sequence). The CDR3 loop spans 17 amino acids. V gave up 6 bases and J gave up 3 bases; unmatched junction bases: 15. CDR3 sequence reads: CASRRGAGGRWDTEAFF. For the CDR3, the DNA is TGTGCCAGCAGGAGGGGCGCAGGGGGCCGGTGGGACACTGAAGCTTTCTTT.

This sequence joins TRBV6-1 and TRBJ1-4; D is unresolved. Trimming shortened V by 8 bases and J by 6 bases, and 7 bases separated the two germline ends. The CDR3 extends over 11 amino acids. Germline-derived CDR1 and CDR2 are MNHNS and SASEGT. The DNA for the CDR3 is TGTGCCAGCCGGGAGTATGAAAAACTGTTTTTT. Translated: CASREYEKLFF.

The V and J genes are TRBV10-3 and TRBJ2-1; 8 bases agree with TRBD2. The germline V gene encodes CDR1 ENHRY and CDR2 SYGVKD. The trim removed 2 bases at V and 3 bases at J, leaving 3 bases unmatched. CDR3 length equals 15 residues. CDR3 protein: CAISEGTRYYNEQFF. CDR3 DNA sequence: TGTGCCATCAGTGAGGGGACTAGATACTACAATGAGCAGTTCTTC.

This chain connects TRBV7-2 to TRBJ2-2, with 11 bases lining up with TRBD2. The CDR3 contains 16 residues. CDR1 is SGHTA and CDR2 is FQGNSA in the germline V gene. V shed 3 bases and J 6 bases; nucleotides not matched to a gene: 6. The CDR3 protein is CASSFLIAGGSGELFF. CDR3 coding DNA: TGTGCCAGCAGCTTTTTGATAGCGGGAGGGTCCGGGGAGCTGTTTTTT.

The chain joins TRBV10-3 to TRBJ2-7; D might be TRBD1 (6 bases). Germline-derived CDR1 and CDR2 are ENHRY and SYGVKD. CDR3 length equals 14 residues. V lost 5 bases, J lost 2 bases, and 13 bases lay in between. The CDR3 reads CAISNTGTPYEQYF. CDR3 coding DNA: TGTGCCATCAGTAATACAGGGACCCCCTACGAGCAGTACTTC.

This chain joins TRBV6-5 and TRBJ1-5; no definite D call. The germline CDR1 and CDR2 sequences are MNHEY and SVGAGI. The V end lost 0 bases, the J end lost 7 bases, and 10 bases lay between the germline ends. The CDR3 length is 14 residues. CDR3 DNA sequence: TGTGCCAGCAGTTACTCTGTCGGGGAGCAGCCCCAGCATTTT. It specifies CASSYSVGEQPQHF.

The CDR3 sequence is CASSLDGVWTSTGYNEQFF. DNA for the CDR3: TGTGCCAGCAGCTTAGATGGGGTTTGGACTAGCACTGGTTACAATGAGCAGTTCTTC. The V and J genes are TRBV11-3 and TRBJ2-1; 8 nucleotides line up with TRBD2. The CDR3 runs to 19 residues. J gave up 4 bases and V 0 bases, and 14 bases lay outside the gene matches. Germline CDR1 and CDR2: SGHNT and YENEEA.

The V call is TRBV5-1, the J call TRBJ1-5; no firm D call. The CDR3 spans 14 residues. Germline V lookup: CDR1 SGHRS, CDR2 YFSETQ. V lost 1 base and J 2 bases, leaving 7 bases between the germline ends. The CDR3 sequence is CASSLWSGNQPQHF. Here the CDR3 DNA reads TGCGCCAGCAGCTTGTGGTCAGGCAATCAGCCCCAGCATTTT.

The chain joins TRBV7-2 to TRBJ2-7; 10 positions match TRBD1. The CDR3 contains 15 residues. Germline V CDR1 and CDR2: SGHTA, FQGNSA. The V gene end was trimmed by 0 bases and the J gene end by 4 bases; junction bases not matched to a gene: 3. CDR3 in DNA: TGTGCCAGCAGCTTAGCCGGGACAGGGGCATACGAGCAGTACTTC. As protein: CASSLAGTGAYEQYF. The complete variable domain, with remaining parts taken from reference TRBV7-2 and TRBJ2-7, reads GAGVSQSPSNKVTEKGKDVELRCDPISGHTALYWYRQSLGQGLEFLIYFQGNSAPDKSGLPSDRFSAERTGGSVSTLTIQRTQQEDSAVYLCASSLAGTGAYEQYFGPGTRLTVT.

On this clone: The junction does not match germline at one end; this may be a read error. This rearrangement joins TRBV7-9 to TRBJ1-4, with D possibly matching TRBD1 (5 bases). Germline V gives CDR1 SEHNR, CDR2 FQNEAQ (reference sequence). CDR3 size: 17 residues. The CDR3 DNA sequence: TGTTCCAGCAGCTCGCGGCAGGGTATTTCGGCTAATGAAAAACTGTTTTTT. Its protein is CSSSSRQGISANEKLFF.

The rearrangement links TRBV6-5 to TRBJ1-5; no clear D gene. CDR1 MNHEY and CDR2 SVGAGI come from the germline V gene. The CDR3 runs 12 residues. V was clipped by 9 bases and J by 3 bases, with 9 bases between them. CDR3 in amino acids: CASSGDNQPQHF. The CDR3 nucleotides read TGTGCCAGTAGCGGGGACAATCAGCCCCAGCATTTT.

This chain joins TRBV30 and TRBJ1-5, with D possibly matching TRBD1 (6 bases). Germline values: CDR1 GTSNPN, CDR2 SVGIG (reference sequence). The CDR3 runs 15 residues. V lost 2 bases, J lost 4 bases, and 15 bases lay in between. The CDR3 coding sequence is TGTGCCTGGAGTCCTGGACAGTGGATGAATCAGCCCCAGCATTTT. Its protein is CAWSPGQWMNQPQHF.

This clone was detected a few times. V usage is TRBV11-3 and J usage is TRBJ1-1; TRBD1 matches 8 bases. The CDR3 consists of 14 residues. The germline V gene has CDR1 SGHNT and CDR2 YENEEA. V dropped 7 bases and J dropped 0; count of bases not matched to a gene: 4. The CDR3 reads CASTTGQVNTEAFF. CDR3 nucleotide sequence: TGTGCCAGCACGACGGGACAGGTGAACACTGAAGCTTTCTTT. The full variable domain, its missing parts supplied by reference TRBV11-3 and TRBJ1-1, is EAGVVQSPRYKIIEKKQPVAFWCNPISGHNTLYWYLQNLGQGPELLIRYENEEAVDDSQLPKDRFSAERLKGVDSTLKIQPAELGDSAVYLCASTTGQVNTEAFFGQGTRLTVV.

The gene calls are TRBV9 and TRBJ1-6; TRBD1 matches 7 bases. CDR3 length: 14 residues. Trimming cost V 2 bases and J 7 bases; bases outside gene matches: 3. The germline gives CDR1 SGDLS, CDR2 YYNGEE. CDR3 region: CASSVGQENSPLHF. DNA of the CDR3: TGTGCCAGCAGCGTCGGACAGGAAAATTCACCCCTCCACTTT.

This clone was seen only a few times. The V gene is TRBV19, the J gene TRBJ2-1, with 8 bases lining up with TRBD2. Germline V gene lookup returns CDR1 LNHDA and CDR2 SQIVND (reference sequence). There are 15 residues in the CDR3. Trimming at V came to 3 bases and at J to 3 bases, leaving 4 bases not matched to a gene. As DNA, the CDR3 is TGTGCCAGTAGTATGGGTAGCGGGATCTACAATGAGCAGTTCTTC. Amino acid sequence: CASSMGSGIYNEQFF.

This sequence joins TRBV7-2 and TRBJ2-7; 9 bases align to TRBD1. The CDR3 totals 16 residues. Germline lookup yields CDR1 SGHTA and CDR2 FQGNSA. The J segment lost 3 bases and the V segment lost 1 base, leaving 7 bases of the junction unmatched. The CDR3 loop reads CASSLGWDRAGYEQYF. CDR3 bases: TGTGCCAGCAGCTTAGGATGGGACAGGGCGGGCTACGAGCAGTACTTC. Full variable domain (outside the CDR3, taken from reference TRBV7-2 and TRBJ2-7): GAGVSQSPSNKVTEKGKDVELRCDPISGHTALYWYRQSLGQGLEFLIYFQGNSAPDKSGLPSDRFSAERTGGSVSTLTIQRTQQEDSAVYLCASSLGWDRAGYEQYFGPGTRLTVT.